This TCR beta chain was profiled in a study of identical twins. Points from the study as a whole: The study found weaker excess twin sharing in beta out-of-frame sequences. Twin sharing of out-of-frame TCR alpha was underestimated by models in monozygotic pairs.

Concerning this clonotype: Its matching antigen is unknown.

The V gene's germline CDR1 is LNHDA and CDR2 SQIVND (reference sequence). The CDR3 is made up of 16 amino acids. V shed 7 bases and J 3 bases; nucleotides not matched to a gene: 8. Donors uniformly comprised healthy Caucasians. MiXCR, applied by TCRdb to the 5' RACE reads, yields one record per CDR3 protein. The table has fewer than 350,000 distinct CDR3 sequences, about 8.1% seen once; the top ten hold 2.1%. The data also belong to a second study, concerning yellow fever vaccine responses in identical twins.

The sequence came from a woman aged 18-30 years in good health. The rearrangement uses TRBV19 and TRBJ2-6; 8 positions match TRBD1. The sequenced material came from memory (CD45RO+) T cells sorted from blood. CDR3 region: CASIGTGAGGANVLTF. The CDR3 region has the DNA TGTGCCAGTATTGGGACAGGAGCAGGTGGGGCCAACGTCCTGACTTTC. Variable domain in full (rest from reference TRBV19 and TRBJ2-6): DGGITQSPKYLFRKEGQNVTLSCEQNLNHDAMYWYRQDPGQGLRLIYYSQIVNDFQKGDIAEGYSVSREKKESFPLTVTSAQKNPTAFYLCASIGTGAGGANVLTFGAGSRLTVL.